What follows are 9 T cell receptor beta chains derived from one specimen sequenced in a study of beta chain features in type 1 diabetes. Findings and limits, study-wide: The study found moderately but significantly shorter TCRB CDR3s in all four CD4+ subsets of Type 1 diabetes patients.

As every portion of the isolated RNA was reverse transcribed, the sequencing read expressed TCRB transcripts. Measured with immunoSEQ multiplex PCR; TCRdb has only the in-frame clones, and not every one. The profile shows fewer than 25,000 clones, about 69% of them singletons. These receptors are not linked to any known antigen. The source material was Tregs from blood. The source of these receptors is a man aged 18-30 years with type 1 diabetes.

This chain connects TRBV6-6 to TRBJ2-3; TRBD2 is a possible D gene (6 bases). In germline, CDR1 is MNHNY, CDR2 SVGAGI (reference sequence). The V gene lost 10 bases and the J gene lost 0 bases, with 14 bases spanning the gap. The CDR3 spans 14 residues. The CDR3 coding sequence is TGTGCCACTCGATGGAGGGCTAGCACAGATACGCAGTATTTT. Its protein product is CATRWRASTDTQYF.

The chain combines TRBV30 with TRBJ2-7, with TRBD2 matching over 8 bases. The germline V gene encodes CDR1 GTSNPN and CDR2 SVGIG (reference sequence). The CDR3 consists of 11 residues. V lost 7 bases, J lost 6 bases, and 5 bases stayed unmatched. CDR3 in amino acids: CAYAREGEQYF. The CDR3 DNA reads as TGTGCCTATGCCCGGGAGGGCGAGCAGTACTTC. Drawing the rest from reference TRBV30 and TRBJ2-7, the complete variable domain is SQTIHQWPATLVQPVGSPLSLECTVEGTSNPNLYWYRQAAGRGLQLLFYSVGIGQISSEVPQNLSASRPQDRQFILSSKKLLLSDSGFYLCAYAREGEQYFGPGTRLTVT.

The V call is TRBV5-1, the J call TRBJ2-7; 7 nucleotides match TRBD1. After removal of 1 base from V and 3 bases from J, the junction contained 4 bases not matched to a gene. Germline loops: CDR1 SGHRS, CDR2 YFSETQ. CDR3 length equals 14 residues. The CDR3 sequence: CASSLWDSNYEQYF. Written as DNA, the CDR3 is TGCGCCAGCAGCTTGTGGGACAGCAACTACGAGCAGTACTTC.

The sample holds one count of this clone. The chain combines TRBV6-1 with TRBJ2-5; a weak D match, TRBD2 (5 bases). Trimming took 2 bases from V and 6 from J, leaving 19 bases between them. CDR1 MNHNS and CDR2 SASEGT come from the germline V gene. CDR3 length: 16 amino acids. The CDR3 DNA sequence: TGTGCCAGCAGTGAAACACCGTTTACTAGGTCGAAGACCCAGTACTTC. It yields the protein CASSETPFTRSKTQYF.

V gene TRBV4-3 combines with J gene TRBJ1-1; TRBD1 matches at 8 bases. Trimming took 2 bases from V and 1 from J; bases not matched to a gene: 3. The germline gives CDR1 LGHNA, CDR2 YSLEER. The CDR3 totals 15 residues. CDR3 residues: CASSQRTGRNTEAFF. In DNA, the CDR3 is TGCGCCAGCAGCCAAAGGACAGGGCGGAACACTGAAGCTTTCTTT.

This rearrangement joins TRBV5-4 to TRBJ1-1, with TRBD1 as a possible D gene (6 bases). This CDR3 region has 18 residues. Per the germline V gene, CDR1 is SGHNT and CDR2 is YYREEE (reference sequence). V was cut by 1 base and J by 1 base, with 20 bases left in between. Here the CDR3 DNA reads TGTGCCAGCAGCTTGTTGCTGACAGGTCATCTGGGGAACACTGAAGCTTTCTTT. It yields the protein CASSLLLTGHLGNTEAFF.

V is TRBV7-2 and J is TRBJ1-1; D is uncertain. There are 12 residues in the CDR3. Looked up from germline, CDR1 is SGHTA and CDR2 is FQGNSA. V lost 2 bases, J lost 1 base, and 2 bases lay in between. This chain's CDR3 is CASSLQNTEAFF. CDR3 nucleotide sequence: TGTGCCAGCAGCTTACAGAACACTGAAGCTTTCTTT. Based on the CDR3 plus reference TRBV7-2 and TRBJ1-1, the full variable domain is GAGVSQSPSNKVTEKGKDVELRCDPISGHTALYWYRQSLGQGLEFLIYFQGNSAPDKSGLPSDRFSAERTGGSVSTLTIQRTQQEDSAVYLCASSLQNTEAFFGQGTRLTVV.

The chain employs TRBV5-6 and TRBJ2-3; D perhaps matches TRBD1 (5 bases). Germline V gene lookup returns CDR1 SGHDT and CDR2 YYEEEE. Between the trimmed V and J ends, which lost 4 bases and 8 bases, there was a span of 14 bases. The CDR3 is 13 residues long. The CDR3 bases are TGTGCCAGCAGCATCGACCGTAGGGGTACGCAGTATTTT. This sequence encodes CASSIDRRGTQYF.

The chain couples TRBV9 to TRBJ2-1, with 8 bases fitting TRBD2. Germline lookup yields CDR1 SGDLS and CDR2 YYNGEE. The length of the CDR3 is 14 residues. V gave up 3 bases and J gave up 4 bases; unmatched junction bases: 3. DNA of the CDR3: TGTGCCAGCAGCGAGGGACTAGTTTACAATGAGCAGTTCTTC. Translating gives CASSEGLVYNEQFF.